Sequencing of this T cell receptor beta chain was carried out in a study of cytomegalovirus exposure and HLA in healthy donors. Study-wide results and caveats: In vitro data verified three CMV-associated chains as specific for CMV antigens. Some 150 TCR beta chains were listed as cytomegalovirus-associated.

The table came from immunoSEQ multiplex PCR; TCRdb's copy has only in-frame clones and leaves some out. The table lists 55,000 to 70,000 clones, about 91% of them singletons. To note about this clone: Its antigen is not known.

Germline CDR1 is SQVTM and CDR2 is ANQGSEA. CDR3 size: 13 residues. V lost 6 bases to trimming and J lost 7 bases; unmatched junction nucleotides: 10. The sequence was collected from a young woman in good health and CMV-seronegative. J is TRBJ1-2 and V is TRBV29-1, with 8 bases matching TRBD1. Material for sequencing was PBMCs. The DNA for the CDR3 is TGCAGCGTCACCGGACAGGGCATAAGTGGCTACACCTTC. The encoded protein is CSVTGQGISGYTF.